A single sample gave rise to the 30 T cell receptor beta chains below, sequenced in a study of Graves' ophthalmopathy and Graves' hyperthyroidism (dated by TCRdb to 2017 to 2018). The instrument was an Illumina HiSeq 2000. For repertoire sequencing, TCR beta CDR3 regions were amplified from RNA transcripts. A first-round RT-PCR used HTBI primers with the Qiagen OneStep RT-PCR kit, followed by a second-round multiplex PCR, size selection and purification. TCRdb redid the processing of the public reads, applying fastp at Q25 and MiXCR, and retained in-frame beta chains. For every CDR3 protein sequence, its rows merge into one entry that carries the most common genes and DNA. The sample profile shows some 350,000 distinct CDR3 sequences; 15% to 20% of them were found once. Clones ranked in the top ten supply approximately 2.4% of the sample. The sequencing sample was made of peripheral blood. Receptors were obtained from an adult woman with stable Graves' hyperthyroidism.

CDR3 sequence reads: CASSPTPGTGPVEAFF. The DNA of the CDR3 is TGTGCCAGCAGCCCTACTCCAGGGACAGGGCCTGTTGAAGCTTTCTTT. The gene calls are TRBV3-1 and TRBJ1-1; 9 bases line up with TRBD1. The ends lost 4 bases at V and 7 bases at J; junction bases unmatched: 13. The germline CDR1 and CDR2 sequences are LGHDT and YNNKEL (reference sequence). CDR3 length: 16 residues.

This clonotype was found many times. One junction end disagrees with the germline gene, perhaps due to a read error. The chain recombines TRBV5-1 with TRBJ2-7; no reliable D call. The CDR3 has 14 residues. The germline V gene encodes CDR1 SGHRS and CDR2 YFSETQ. CDR3 DNA sequence: TGTGCCAGCAGTTTAGCCGGGCTATCCTACGAGCAGTACTTC. Its protein product is CASSLAGLSYEQYF.

The chain joins TRBV29-1 to TRBJ2-3, with 7 bases aligning to TRBD1. This CDR3 spans 15 amino acids. In germline, CDR1 is SQVTM, CDR2 ANQGSEA. The V segment lost 4 bases and the J segment 0 bases; nucleotides outside the gene matches: 7. CDR3 nucleotide sequence: TGCAGCGTTGTGTTCGGGACAGCTAGCACAGATACGCAGTATTTT. The encoded protein is CSVVFGTASTDTQYF.

The chain combines TRBV24-1 with TRBJ2-7, with TRBD2 matching over 7 bases. The V gene end was trimmed by 9 bases and the J gene end by 3 bases; junction bases not matched to a gene: 10. From germline, CDR1 is KGHDR and CDR2 SFDVKD. This CDR3 has 14 residues. The CDR3 loop is CATEAGDRYYEQYF. In nucleotides, the CDR3 is TGTGCCACCGAGGCGGGGGACCGATACTACGAGCAGTACTTC.

The chain links TRBV6-2 or TRBV6-3 to TRBJ2-7; 9 positions agree with TRBD1. V was pared by 5 bases and J by 1 base, with 6 bases of the junction left unmatched. CDR3 length: 15 amino acids. Germline CDR1 and CDR2: MNHEY and SVGEGT. The CDR3 DNA reads as TGTGCCAGCAGTGAGCCCGGGACAGGGTCCTACGAGCAGTACTTC. This gives the protein CASSEPGTGSYEQYF.

This clonotype was seen at least ten times. The rearrangement joins TRBV7-9 to TRBJ1-1, with D maybe TRBD1 (5 bases). The germline V gene encodes CDR1 SEHNR and CDR2 FQNEAQ (reference sequence). There are 17 residues in the CDR3. Trimming took off 1 base at V and 0 bases at J, with 15 bases between the two ends. Here the CDR3 reads CASSLVFTGPMNTEAFF. The DNA of the CDR3 is TGTGCCAGCAGCTTAGTGTTCACAGGACCTATGAACACTGAAGCTTTCTTT.

This clonotype was detected ten times or more. The chain has TRBV19 and TRBJ1-5; possible D gene TRBD1, 5 bases. The germline V gene has CDR1 LNHDA and CDR2 SQIVND (reference sequence). Trimming removed 10 bases from V and 0 bases from J, with 22 bases in between. The CDR3 covers 17 residues. The CDR3 region has the DNA TGTGCCACCTCGCCCGGGACCGAAAAATATAGCAATCAGCCCCAGCATTTT. As protein: CATSPGTEKYSNQPQHF. Full variable domain (missing parts from reference TRBV19 and TRBJ1-5): DGGITQSPKYLFRKEGQNVTLSCEQNLNHDAMYWYRQDPGQGLRLIYYSQIVNDFQKGDIAEGYSVSREKKESFPLTVTSAQKNPTAFYLCATSPGTEKYSNQPQHFGDGTRLSIL.

This clonotype was detected ten times or more. Since the CDR3 does not end with the conserved phenylalanine or tryptophan, this likely comes from a read error. The chain couples TRBV6-1 to TRBJ1-1; D uncertain. Trimming removed 6 bases from V and 0 bases from J, with 11 bases in between. This CDR3 spans 14 amino acids. In germline, CDR1 is MNHNS, CDR2 SASEGT. DNA of the CDR3: TGTGCCAGCAGAGAGCGACGGATGAACACTGAAGCTTTCCTT. It yields the protein CASRERRMNTEAFL.

This clonotype has at least ten counts. The chain is built from TRBV30 and TRBJ2-5; D perhaps matches TRBD2 (5 bases). Between the trimmed V and J ends, which lost 1 base and 5 bases, there was a span of 8 bases. Germline assignment: CDR1 GTSNPN and CDR2 SVGIG (reference sequence). The CDR3 extends over 12 amino acids. This CDR3 is CAWSGGGETQYF. CDR3 sequence (DNA): TGTGCCTGGAGTGGCGGCGGGGAGACCCAGTACTTC.

This clonotype was recorded many times. This rearrangement joins TRBV12-3 or TRBV12-4 to TRBJ1-1; D not certain. The V and J ends lost 0 bases and 7 bases respectively, with 9 bases between them. This CDR3 has 13 residues. Written as DNA, the CDR3 is TGTGCCAGCAGTTTAGCCAGTGACCGTGAAGCTTTCTTT. This sequence encodes CASSLASDREAFF.

This clonotype was found a few times. The V call is TRBV14, the J call TRBJ2-7; D assignment may be TRBD1 or TRBD2 (5 bases each). With 6 bases removed from V and 6 bases from J, the gap between germline ends came to 24 bases. This CDR3 comprises 16 residues. Looked up from germline, CDR1 is SGHDN and CDR2 is FVKESK. The CDR3 bases are TGTGCCAGCAGTCGCCTGGGGACGACCCGGTACTCCGAGCAGTACTTC. Protein sequence: CASSRLGTTRYSEQYF.

This clonotype appeared many times. The J gene is TRBJ2-7, the V gene TRBV6-5; 9 bases map to TRBD2. The length of the CDR3 is 15 residues. The germline V gene has CDR1 MNHEY and CDR2 SVGAGI. V lost 5 bases and J lost 4; bases outside the gene matches: 9. The CDR3 DNA follows: TGTGCCAGCAGTCTTCAGCGGGAGGTCTGGTACGAGCAGTACTTC. Protein sequence: CASSLQREVWYEQYF.

This clonotype came up many times. The J gene is TRBJ2-5, the V gene TRBV28, with 7 bases identical to TRBD2. The CDR3 is 19 residues long. Germline trimming cut 0 bases from V and 5 bases from J; bases unmatched to any gene: 18. CDR1 MDHEN and CDR2 SYDVKM come from the germline V gene. This CDR3 is CASSLWDFGRGRASETQYF. CDR3 bases: TGTGCCAGCAGTTTATGGGATTTCGGGAGAGGGAGGGCTTCGGAGACCCAGTACTTC.

The chain uses TRBV12-3 or TRBV12-4 and TRBJ1-6; the D is unclear. The ends were cut back, 6 bases at V and 10 bases at J, with 16 bases in the middle. The CDR3 covers 14 residues. CDR3 region: CASRITRGESPLHF. The CDR3 nucleotides read TGTGCCAGCAGGATTACACGCGGGGAGTCACCCCTCCACTTT.

This clonotype was counted many times. The chain uses TRBV28 and TRBJ2-2, with 8 bases lining up with TRBD1. This CDR3 spans 16 amino acids. Germline V gene lookup returns CDR1 MDHEN and CDR2 SYDVKM. Losses at the gene ends were 9 bases for V and 5 bases for J; bases not matched to a gene: 14. In DNA, the CDR3 is TGTGCCAGTATAAGTCGAGGACAGGGAAAGACCGGGGAGCTGTTTTTT. Residues: CASISRGQGKTGELFF.

This clonotype was counted many times. The chain uses TRBV6-2 or TRBV6-3 and TRBJ2-2; 10 positions agree with TRBD2. Germline V gene data show CDR1 as MNHEY and CDR2 as SVGEGT. The trim removed 2 bases at V and 1 base at J, leaving 4 bases unmatched. The CDR3 is 17 amino acids. CDR3 region: CASSYLRTSGNTGELFF. The CDR3 DNA reads as TGTGCCAGCAGTTACCTCAGGACTAGCGGGAACACCGGGGAGCTGTTTTTT.

This clonotype showed up many times. The chain combines TRBV20-1 with TRBJ2-5; 7 bases are shared with TRBD1. Germline V gene sequence: CDR1 DFQATT, CDR2 SNEGSKA (reference sequence). The CDR3 has 13 amino acids. V was clipped by 3 bases and J by 0 bases; unmatched bases: 1. The CDR3 DNA sequence: TGCAGTGCTAGGGGACAGCACCAAGAGACCCAGTACTTC. Its protein is CSARGQHQETQYF.

The genes are TRBV7-9 and TRBJ2-5; D possibly uses TRBD1 or TRBD2 (6 bases each). CDR3 size: 15 residues. The V and J ends lost 5 bases and 5 bases respectively, with 18 bases between them. From germline, CDR1 is SEHNR and CDR2 FQNEAQ (reference sequence). CDR3 coding DNA: TGTGCCAGCAGCAGACGGGCCACCGGGGGCGAGACCCAGTACTTC. Protein product: CASSRRATGGETQYF.

In this sample, this clonotype turned up many times. The V and J genes are TRBV24-1 and TRBJ1-3; the match to TRBD1 covers 8 bases. The germline V gene has CDR1 KGHDR and CDR2 SFDVKD. The CDR3 contains 15 residues. With V trimmed by 7 bases and J by 3 bases, 7 bases remained unmatched. CDR3: CATRDAGGSGNTIYF. The DNA of the CDR3 is TGTGCCACCAGGGACGCAGGGGGCAGTGGAAACACCATATATTTT.

This clonotype has just a few counts. The chain joins TRBV3-1 to TRBJ2-7; TRBD1 matches 9 bases. The CDR3 has 14 residues. V dropped 1 base and J dropped 6; count of bases not matched to a gene: 4. Germline CDR1 LGHDT, CDR2 YNNKEL (reference sequence). The CDR3 here is CASSQGDRDGEQYF. The CDR3 DNA reads TGTGCCAGCAGCCAAGGGGACAGGGACGGCGAGCAGTACTTC.

There are many counts of this clonotype. V and J are TRBV7-2 and TRBJ1-1, with a weak D call TRBD1 (6 bases). The CDR3 has 12 amino acids. Trimming left V 4 bases short and J 5 bases short, with 8 bases between. Germline CDR1 SGHTA, CDR2 FQGNSA. CDR3 nucleotide sequence: TGTGCCAGCAGCTCCACAGGGACTGAAGCTTTCTTT. Translating it yields CASSSTGTEAFF.

About this clonotype itself: This may come from a read error, since a much larger clone is one base off. V gene TRBV7-2 combines with J gene TRBJ1-6; D might be TRBD1 (5 bases). The CDR3 totals 14 residues. CDR1 and CDR2 from the germline V gene are SGHTA and FQGNSA. V lost 3 bases, J lost 8 bases, and 11 bases lay in between. The CDR3 DNA reads TGTGCCAGCAGCTTGTGGGGGGATGATTCACCCCTCCACTTT. Translating gives CASSLWGDDSPLHF.

Only a few counts were recorded for this clonotype. A much larger clone differs by one base, so this may be a read error. The J gene is TRBJ2-5, the V gene TRBV12-3 or TRBV12-4; D remains unclear. The CDR3 contains 13 residues. Here the CDR3 DNA reads TGTGCCAACAGTTCACACCTCTGGGAGACCCAGTACTTC. It is translated as CANSSHLWETQYF.

In this sample, this clonotype turned up many times. One end of the junction varies from germline; a read error may be responsible. The J gene is TRBJ2-7, the V gene TRBV5-1; D assignment may be TRBD1 or TRBD2 (5 bases each). CDR1 and CDR2 from the germline V gene are SGHRS and YFSETQ. The CDR3 loop spans 13 amino acids. The CDR3 bases are TGCGCCAACAGCTTGGGACGGGGAGTCGAGCAGTACTTC. It encodes CANSLGRGVEQYF.

The chain couples TRBV11-1 to TRBJ1-5, with 8 bases fitting TRBD1. J was trimmed by 3 bases and V by 5 bases; bases with no gene match: 9. This CDR3 has 16 residues. Germline V CDR1 and CDR2: SGHAT, FQDESV (reference sequence). The CDR3 nucleotides read TGTGCCAGCAGCGAAGCCGACAGGGGAGACAATCAGCCCCAGCATTTT. Protein product: CASSEADRGDNQPQHF.

This clonotype appeared many times. This chain links TRBV4-1 with TRBJ2-5; unclear D gene. The CDR3 has 18 amino acids. Trimming pared 0 bases from V and 7 bases from J, leaving 24 bases between. The germline V gene has CDR1 MGHRA and CDR2 YSYEKL. CDR3 nucleotide sequence: TGCGCCAGCAGCCAAGATACCACGGAGAGCCTAGAAAGAGTGACCCAGTACTTC. It is translated as CASSQDTTESLERVTQYF.

The rearrangement joins TRBV6-2 or TRBV6-3 to TRBJ2-2, with 10 positions matching TRBD2. V shed 8 bases, J shed 7 bases, and the junction held 25 bases outside the gene matches. From germline, CDR1 is MNHEY and CDR2 SVGEGT. The CDR3 extends over 20 amino acids. The CDR3 region has the DNA TGTGCCAGCCGAACCAACCTCCGGGGGCTAGCGGGAGTAAATGACGGGGAGCTGTTTTTT. It specifies CASRTNLRGLAGVNDGELFF.

This clonotype was observed many times. V and J are TRBV7-9 and TRBJ1-2; D gene unclear. This CDR3 has 13 residues. With 4 bases removed from V and 2 bases from J, the gap between germline ends came to 8 bases. CDR1 and CDR2 (germline): SEHNR, FQNEAQ (reference sequence). CDR3 sequence reads: CASSSTPNYGYTF. CDR3 coding DNA: TGTGCCAGCAGCTCCACACCGAACTATGGCTACACCTTC.

This clonotype was picked up a small number of times. The rearrangement uses TRBV14 and TRBJ1-2; TRBD1 aligns across 7 bases. The CDR3 runs to 17 residues. With 4 bases clipped from V and 4 bases from J, the junction kept 15 bases outside the gene matches. Germline assignment: CDR1 SGHDN and CDR2 FVKESK. The CDR3 here is CASSRSSQRGPGYGYTF. In DNA, the CDR3 is TGTGCCAGCAGCCGATCCAGCCAAAGGGGGCCGGGCTATGGCTACACCTTC.

This clonotype was observed at least ten times. V usage is TRBV4-3 and J usage is TRBJ1-5; no definite D call. Trimming shortened V by 0 bases and J by 2 bases, and 11 bases separated the two germline ends. CDR3 size: 16 residues. The V gene's germline CDR1 is LGHNA and CDR2 YSLEER. DNA of the CDR3: TGCGCCAGCAGCCAAGATCGGGGAACGGGCAATCAGCCCCAGCATTTT. Translated, it gives CASSQDRGTGNQPQHF.